This T cell receptor (beta chain) was observed in a study of control samples from healthy donors and cancer patients. Profiling relied on immunoSEQ multiplex PCR, and the TCRdb table lists in-frame clones only, not all of them. The sample yields approximately 70,000 clones, nearly 85% seen once. CDR1 is LGHDT, CDR2 YNNKEL, per germline (reference sequence). Trimming took 0 bases from V and 4 from J, leaving 18 bases between them. The CDR3 is made up of 17 amino acids. The sequenced sample was blood. The rearrangement joins TRBV3-1 (or the pseudogene TRBV3-2) to TRBJ1-2; D gene ambiguous. This clonotype was obtained from a man in his fifties in good health. The CDR3 DNA sequence: TGTGCCAGCAGCCAAGATTTAGGCCCCGGATTCTTCTATGGCTACACCTTC. Its protein is CASSQDLGPGFFYGYTF.